One sample yielded the 10 T cell receptor beta chains listed below, sequenced in a study of T cells after yellow fever vaccination. TCRdb re-analysed the 5' RACE reads in MiXCR, keeping a single row per CDR3 protein. The data show 450,000 to 550,000 distinct CDR3 sequences, with 21% seen just once and 16% held by the top ten. This sample comprised PBMCs, obtained 21 days after the first yellow fever vaccination. Every receptor here comes from a man aged 18 to 29 who received the YFV17D yellow fever vaccine.

The chain joins TRBV28 to TRBJ1-5, with a possible D match to TRBD1 (5 bases). CDR3 length: 14 amino acids. The V and J ends lost 9 bases and 6 bases respectively, with 18 bases between them. Germline values: CDR1 MDHEN, CDR2 SYDVKM. The CDR3 region is CASIVGGYRQPQHF. The CDR3 nucleotides read TGTGCCAGTATCGTGGGGGGGTATCGTCAGCCCCAGCATTTT.

This clonotype was observed a few times. The V and J genes are TRBV7-9 and TRBJ1-2; no definite D call. The germline V gene encodes CDR1 SEHNR and CDR2 FQNEAQ (reference sequence). This CDR3 contains 13 residues. V lost 2 bases and J lost 8, with 12 bases in between. CDR3 nucleotide sequence: TGTGCCAGCAGCTTATCGGAGAAGTCAGGCTACACCTTC. Translating gives CASSLSEKSGYTF.

The chain is built from TRBV9 and TRBJ1-1, with TRBD1 matching over 7 bases. CDR1 and CDR2 from the germline V gene are SGDLS and YYNGEE. V was pared by 4 bases and J by 7 bases, with 10 bases of the junction left unmatched. This CDR3 comprises 14 residues. The CDR3 coding sequence is TGTGCCAGCAGCACGCCAGACAGGGAAGATGAAGCTTTCTTT. Amino acids: CASSTPDREDEAFF. The entire variable domain, with the rest obtained from reference TRBV9 and TRBJ1-1, is as follows: DSGVTQTPKHLITATGQRVTLRCSPRSGDLSVYWYQQSLDQGLQFLIQYYNGEERAKGNILERFSAQQFPDLHSELNLSSLELGDSALYFCASSTPDREDEAFFGQGTRLTVV.

This clonotype has just a few counts. The rearrangement links TRBV12-3 or TRBV12-4 to TRBJ1-5; 7 positions match TRBD1. J lost 3 bases, V lost 2 bases, and 4 bases had no gene match. The CDR3 is 15 amino acids. CDR3 in amino acids: CASSLHRGFNQPQHF. The CDR3 bases are TGTGCCAGCAGTTTACACAGGGGTTTCAATCAGCCCCAGCATTTT.

The chain couples TRBV7-2 to TRBJ2-7; TRBD2 is a possible D gene (5 bases). Per germline, CDR1 SGHTA and CDR2 FQGNSA. V was cut by 0 bases and J by 0 bases, with 9 bases left in between. The CDR3 runs to 15 residues. In DNA form, the CDR3 reads TGTGCCAGCAGCTTAGCGGTAGGGAGCTCCTACGAGCAGTACTTC. Its protein product is CASSLAVGSSYEQYF.

In its sample, this clonotype was seen a few times. The chain links TRBV12-3 or TRBV12-4 to TRBJ1-2; TRBD1 aligns across 10 bases. The V gene end was trimmed by 6 bases and the J gene end by 14 bases; junction bases not matched to a gene: 12. The CDR3 totals 13 residues. CDR3 protein: CASSRGQGTFGTF. The DNA for the CDR3 is TGTGCCAGCAGCCGGGGACAGGGGACGTTCGGGACCTTC.

This clonotype was seen a few times. The chain employs TRBV20-1 and TRBJ2-5; D may match TRBD1 or TRBD2 (6 bases each). The ends were cut back, 6 bases at V and 5 bases at J, with 16 bases in the middle. The V gene's germline CDR1 is DFQATT and CDR2 SNEGSKA (reference sequence). The CDR3 spans 13 residues. CDR3 sequence (DNA): TGCAGTGCCGGGCCGGGGGCCTGGGAGACCCAGTACTTC. Its protein is CSAGPGAWETQYF.

The table lists this clonotype with a few counts. The chain is built from TRBV5-6 and TRBJ2-5, with 10 bases identical to TRBD1. J was trimmed by 2 bases and V by 0 bases; bases with no gene match: 4. This CDR3 spans 16 amino acids. The germline V gene encodes CDR1 SGHDT and CDR2 YYEEEE. This chain's CDR3 is CASSLEGTGEQETQYF. In DNA form, the CDR3 reads TGTGCCAGCAGCTTGGAGGGGACAGGGGAGCAAGAGACCCAGTACTTC.

J is TRBJ2-4 and V is TRBV6-1; no definite D call. The germline CDR1 and CDR2 sequences are MNHNS and SASEGT. The CDR3 has 15 amino acids. The V end lost 5 bases, the J end lost 1 base, and 12 bases lay between the germline ends. The CDR3 loop reads CASSPYLSAKNIQYF. The DNA for the CDR3 is TGTGCCAGCAGTCCGTACCTTTCGGCCAAAAACATTCAGTACTTC.

Many counts were recorded for this clonotype. J is TRBJ1-3 and V is TRBV12-3 or TRBV12-4; 7 bases are a match to TRBD1. This CDR3 is 14 amino acids long. V lost 7 bases and J lost 3; bases outside the gene matches: 6. As DNA, the CDR3 is TGTGCCAGCAAGGGAGGGGGCTTTGGAAACACCATATATTTT. Amino acids: CASKGGGFGNTIYF.